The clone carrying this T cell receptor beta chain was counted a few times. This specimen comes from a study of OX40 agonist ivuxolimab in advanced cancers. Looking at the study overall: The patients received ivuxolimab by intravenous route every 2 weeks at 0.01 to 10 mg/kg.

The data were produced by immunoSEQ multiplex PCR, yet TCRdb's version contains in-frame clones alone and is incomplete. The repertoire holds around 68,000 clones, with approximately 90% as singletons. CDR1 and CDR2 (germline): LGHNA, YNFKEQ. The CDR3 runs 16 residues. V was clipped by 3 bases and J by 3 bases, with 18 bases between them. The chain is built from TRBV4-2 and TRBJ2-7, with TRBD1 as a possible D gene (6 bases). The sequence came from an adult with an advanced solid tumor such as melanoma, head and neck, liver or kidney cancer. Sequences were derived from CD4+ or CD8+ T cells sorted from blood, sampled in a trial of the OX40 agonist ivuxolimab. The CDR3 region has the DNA TGTGCCAGCAGCCATGTGGGGGCGGAACATTACTACGAGCAGTACTTC. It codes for CASSHVGAEHYYEQYF.